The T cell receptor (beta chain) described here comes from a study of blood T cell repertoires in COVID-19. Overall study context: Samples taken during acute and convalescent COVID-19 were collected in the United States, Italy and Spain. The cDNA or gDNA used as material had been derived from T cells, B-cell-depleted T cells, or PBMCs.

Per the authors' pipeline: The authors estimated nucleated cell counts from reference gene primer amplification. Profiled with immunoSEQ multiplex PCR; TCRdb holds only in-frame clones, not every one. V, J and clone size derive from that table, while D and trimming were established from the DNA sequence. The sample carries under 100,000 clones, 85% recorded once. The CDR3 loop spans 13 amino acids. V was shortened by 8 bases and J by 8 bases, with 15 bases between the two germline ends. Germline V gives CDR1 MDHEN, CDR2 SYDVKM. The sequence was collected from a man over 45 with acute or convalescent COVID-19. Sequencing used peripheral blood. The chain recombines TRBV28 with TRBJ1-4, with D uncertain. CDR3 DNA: TGTGCCAGCCAAGGACTTTTGAAGGAAAAACTGTTTTTT. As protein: CASQGLLKEKLFF.